The 27 T cell receptor beta chains below come from one sample, sequenced in a study of T cells after yellow fever vaccination. A single record per CDR3 protein comes from TCRdb applying MiXCR to the 5' RACE reads. Here the sample spans around 250,000 distinct CDR3 sequences, 6.9% being singletons. The sample in question was CD4+ T cells sorted from PBMCs, obtained 15 days after the yellow fever booster vaccination. Receptor source: a man aged 25 to 40 who received the YFV17D yellow fever vaccine.

In its sample, this clonotype was seen many times. CDR3 in DNA: TGTGCCAGCAGTTTAGAGGACAGGTACAATGAGCAGTTCTTC. Residues: CASSLEDRYNEQFF. This rearrangement joins TRBV27 to TRBJ2-1, with TRBD1 matching 7 bases. The CDR3 consists of 14 residues. Trimming at V came to 2 bases and at J to 4 bases, leaving 2 bases not matched to a gene. Per germline, CDR1 MNHEY and CDR2 SMNVEV (reference sequence).

This clonotype was counted only a few times. This chain links TRBV7-2 with TRBJ1-5; TRBD1 matches at 7 bases. CDR3 length: 13 residues. V lost 5 bases to trimming and J lost 8 bases; unmatched junction nucleotides: 6. Per germline, CDR1 SGHTA and CDR2 FQGNSA. The CDR3 here is CASSRDSAKPQHF. Written as DNA, the CDR3 is TGTGCCAGCAGCCGGGACAGTGCGAAGCCCCAGCATTTT.

This clonotype showed up many times. The rearrangement joins TRBV11-2 to TRBJ2-1; 11 bases map to TRBD2. Looked up from germline, CDR1 is SGHAT and CDR2 is FQNNGV. Unmatched junction bases numbered 5, after V lost 3 bases and J lost 10 bases. The CDR3 covers 14 residues. CDR3 coding DNA: TGTGCCAGCAGCTTGGGACTAGCGGAGAGGGAGCAGTTCTTC. It yields the protein CASSLGLAEREQFF.

This clonotype was seen many times. This chain joins TRBV7-3 and TRBJ2-1; D may be TRBD1 (5 bases). Germline V gene sequence: CDR1 SGHTA, CDR2 FQGTGA. The V and J ends lost 1 base and 5 bases respectively, with 12 bases between them. CDR3 size: 15 residues. This CDR3 reads CASSLRAGPNNEQFF. The CDR3 DNA sequence: TGTGCCAGCAGCTTAAGGGCAGGGCCAAACAATGAGCAGTTCTTC.

This clonotype was observed at least ten times. The chain employs TRBV20-1 and TRBJ2-7; D remains unclear. Germline V CDR1 and CDR2: DFQATT, SNEGSKA (reference sequence). V shed 5 bases and J shed 1 base, with 9 bases lying between them. CDR3 length: 12 residues. The CDR3 spells CSAYPPSYEQYF. Written as DNA, the CDR3 is TGCAGTGCTTACCCCCCTTCCTACGAGCAGTACTTC.

This clonotype was observed a few times. This chain links TRBV7-8 with TRBJ2-7; 9 bases are shared with TRBD2. J was trimmed by 6 bases and V by 5 bases; bases with no gene match: 8. In germline, CDR1 is SGHVS, CDR2 FQNEAQ. The CDR3 has 14 amino acids. The CDR3 reads CASSSLREGLEQYF. The CDR3 region has the DNA TGTGCCAGCAGCAGTTTGCGGGAGGGTCTCGAGCAGTACTTC.

The chain is built from TRBV20-1 and TRBJ1-5; D not certain. The germline V gene has CDR1 DFQATT and CDR2 SNEGSKA (reference sequence). Trimming pared 3 bases from V and 7 bases from J, leaving 13 bases between. CDR3 size: 13 residues. The CDR3 DNA reads as TGCAGTGCTAGGCCCATCTCGGGGCAGCCCCAGCATTTT. This encodes CSARPISGQPQHF.

There are many counts of this clonotype. For the CDR3, the DNA is TGCGCTAGCTCCGCGGGAGGGTACAACAATGAGCAGTTCTTC. This translates into CASSAGGYNNEQFF. The genes are TRBV5-1 and TRBJ2-1, with 9 positions matching TRBD2. This CDR3 contains 14 residues. Germline V gives CDR1 SGHRS, CDR2 YFSETQ.

This clonotype was detected only a few times. The chain combines TRBV28 with TRBJ2-1, with TRBD2 matching 8 bases. This CDR3 is 16 amino acids long. Trimming removed 6 bases from V and 2 bases from J; junction bases left unmatched: 9. Per germline, CDR1 MDHEN and CDR2 SYDVKM. In nucleotides, the CDR3 is TGTGCCAGCAGCTCCGCCCGCGGGGGGACCTACAATGAGCAGTTCTTC. Its protein product is CASSSARGGTYNEQFF.

In this sample, this clonotype turned up many times. The chain employs TRBV28 and TRBJ2-5, with no clear D. There are 13 residues in the CDR3. The V gene's germline CDR1 is MDHEN and CDR2 SYDVKM. Trimming stripped 3 bases from V and 1 base from J, with 6 bases between. The CDR3 spells CASSFPLQETQYF. CDR3 bases: TGTGCCAGCAGTTTCCCCCTCCAAGAGACCCAGTACTTC.

CDR3 sequence reads: CSAFPGLAMNEQFF. Written as DNA, the CDR3 is TGCAGTGCTTTCCCAGGACTAGCGATGAATGAGCAGTTCTTC. The V and J genes are TRBV20-1 and TRBJ2-1, with 9 bases identical to TRBD2. Looked up from germline, CDR1 is DFQATT and CDR2 is SNEGSKA (reference sequence). V dropped 5 bases and J dropped 7; count of bases not matched to a gene: 9. CDR3 size: 14 residues.

This clonotype was recorded many times. The rearrangement joins TRBV18 to TRBJ1-5; D gene unclear. V lost 1 base, J lost 6 bases, and 7 bases lay in between. CDR1 is KGHSH and CDR2 is LQKENI in the germline V gene. The length of the CDR3 is 13 residues. CDR3 bases: TGTGCCAGCTCACCACAGGGAACTCAGCCCCAGCATTTT. As protein: CASSPQGTQPQHF.

This clonotype was counted only a few times. One end of the junction does not line up with germline, which may come from a read error. The chain carries TRBV20-1 and TRBJ2-1, with D perhaps being TRBD1 or TRBD2 (5 bases each). Per the germline V gene, CDR1 is DFQATT and CDR2 is SNEGSKA (reference sequence). The CDR3 has 10 residues. The CDR3 is CSASVRDAHF. CDR3 bases: TGCAGTGCCTCAGTCCGGGACGCCCACTTC.

V gene TRBV5-4 combines with J gene TRBJ2-3; tentatively, D is TRBD1 (5 bases). V lost 0 bases, J lost 7 bases, and 18 bases lay in between. The CDR3 is 16 residues long. Germline V gives CDR1 SGHNT, CDR2 YYREEE (reference sequence). The DNA of the CDR3 is TGTGCCAGCAGCTTGGAAGTAGTCCAAGGGGAAAATACGCAGTATTTT. Amino acid sequence: CASSLEVVQGENTQYF.

In regard to this clonotype: A much larger clone lies a single base off, so this may be a read error. This rearrangement joins TRBV20-1 to TRBJ2-5, with 9 bases matching TRBD1. This CDR3 contains 15 residues. V dropped 6 bases and J dropped 5; count of bases not matched to a gene: 13. The germline CDR1 and CDR2 sequences are DFQATT and SNEGSKA (reference sequence). CDR3 in DNA: TGCAGTGCCCCGACCGGGACAGGGTTTTGCGAGACCCAGTACTTC. Encoded protein: CSAPTGTGFCETQYF.

This clonotype came up many times. The rearrangement joins TRBV5-1 to TRBJ2-7, with 10 bases lining up with TRBD2. This CDR3 spans 16 amino acids. CDR1 SGHRS and CDR2 YFSETQ come from the germline V gene. The J segment lost 3 bases and the V segment lost 0 bases, leaving 6 bases of the junction unmatched. CDR3 sequence (DNA): TGCGCCAGCAGCTTGGGGAACCTAGCGGGAGTCTACGAGCAGTACTTC. This gives the protein CASSLGNLAGVYEQYF.

This clonotype was observed a handful of times. V is TRBV5-4 and J is TRBJ2-5, with a weak D call TRBD1 (6 bases). V was clipped by 4 bases and J by 7 bases, with 23 bases between them. The CDR3 spans 16 residues. Per the germline V gene, CDR1 is SGHNT and CDR2 is YYREEE (reference sequence). CDR3 in amino acids: CASSTAGTLNGGTQYF. The CDR3 nucleotides are TGTGCCAGCAGCACAGCTGGGACACTAAACGGTGGGACCCAGTACTTC.

This clonotype was recorded at least ten times. The chain employs TRBV5-1 and TRBJ2-1; D is possibly TRBD2 (5 bases). Germline CDR1 SGHRS, CDR2 YFSETQ. V gave up 4 bases and J gave up 3 bases, with 11 bases separating them. CDR3 size: 14 residues. CDR3 DNA sequence: TGCGCCAGCAGCCTAGGTACTAGCTACAATGAGCAGTTCTTC. The encoded protein is CASSLGTSYNEQFF. Looking up the rest from reference TRBV5-1 and TRBJ2-1 gives the full variable domain: KAGVTQTPRYLIKTRGQQVTLSCSPISGHRSVSWYQQTPGQGLQFLFEYFSETQRNKGNFPGRFSGRQFSNSRSEMNVSTLELGDSALYLCASSLGTSYNEQFFGPGTRLTVL.

This clonotype appeared a few times. V and J are TRBV9 and TRBJ2-2; D remains unclear. The CDR3 is made up of 16 amino acids. Germline CDR1 is SGDLS and CDR2 is YYNGEE. V shed 4 bases and J shed 3 bases, with 16 bases lying between them. CDR3 region: CASSPPRSEYTGELFF. CDR3 coding DNA: TGTGCCAGCAGCCCCCCCAGGAGCGAATACACCGGGGAGCTGTTTTTT.

Many counts were recorded for this clonotype. The chain carries TRBV7-8 and TRBJ2-7; TRBD2 matches 7 bases. The V gene's germline CDR1 is SGHVS and CDR2 FQNEAQ. The CDR3 length is 14 residues. Trimming at V came to 2 bases and at J to 0 bases, leaving 1 base not matched to a gene. The CDR3 bases are TGTGCCAGCAGCTTAAGGGAGGGCTCCTACGAGCAGTACTTC. Translating gives CASSLREGSYEQYF.

This clonotype was picked up many times. The V and J genes are TRBV5-1 and TRBJ1-2; 7 positions agree with TRBD1. The CDR3 contains 12 residues. V was clipped by 5 bases and J by 3 bases; unmatched bases: 1. The V gene's germline CDR1 is SGHRS and CDR2 YFSETQ. The CDR3 nucleotides read TGCGCCAGCAGTACAGGGGACTATGGCTACACCTTC. It specifies CASSTGDYGYTF.

This clonotype was counted at least ten times. The gene calls are TRBV30 and TRBJ1-1; 7 bases fit TRBD1. Germline trimming cut 0 bases from V and 2 bases from J; bases unmatched to any gene: 6. The CDR3 is made up of 15 amino acids. Germline V gene sequence: CDR1 GTSNPN, CDR2 SVGIG (reference sequence). CDR3 sequence (DNA): TGTGCCTGGAGTGTATCAGGGGGGATTAACACTGAAGCTTTCTTT. This encodes CAWSVSGGINTEAFF.

This clonotype was observed a few times. The V call is TRBV19, the J call TRBJ2-7; D remains unclear. CDR1 is LNHDA, CDR2 SQIVND, per germline (reference sequence). The CDR3 has 11 residues. Trimming stripped 3 bases from V and 7 bases from J, with 7 bases between. CDR3 sequence: CASSMKVEQYF. CDR3 DNA: TGTGCCAGTAGTATGAAAGTTGAGCAGTACTTC.

This clonotype was counted ten times or more. The chain is built from TRBV24-1 and TRBJ1-2; weak D call: TRBD1 (6 bases). The CDR3 contains 14 residues. Per the germline V gene, CDR1 is KGHDR and CDR2 is SFDVKD. V was cut by 4 bases and J by 7 bases, with 15 bases left in between. This CDR3 reads CATSEEASGVGYTF. DNA of the CDR3: TGTGCCACCAGTGAAGAAGCATCAGGGGTTGGCTACACCTTC.

This clonotype has a handful of counts. V gene TRBV7-2 combines with J gene TRBJ2-7; no clear D. The CDR3 loop spans 15 amino acids. The V end was cut by 4 bases, the J end by 0 bases, with 13 bases between. Germline CDR1 is SGHTA and CDR2 is FQGNSA. The CDR3 protein is CASSSTYRGSYEQYF. In DNA form, the CDR3 reads TGTGCCAGCAGCTCAACCTACAGAGGCTCCTACGAGCAGTACTTC.

This clonotype was seen more than once but under ten times. The V call is TRBV6-5, the J call TRBJ2-3; D uncertain. This CDR3 contains 13 residues. Per the germline V gene, CDR1 is MNHEY and CDR2 is SVGAGI. Trimming cost V 3 bases and J 3 bases, with 7 bases left between them. Here the CDR3 DNA reads TGTGCCAGCAGTTATGTGGCAACAGATACGCAGTATTTT. Residues: CASSYVATDTQYF.

This chain connects TRBV6-1 to TRBJ1-5; D not certain. The CDR3 runs 14 residues. Trimming cost V 2 bases and J 5 bases, with 10 bases left between them. Germline CDR1 is MNHNS and CDR2 is SASEGT. In nucleotides, the CDR3 is TGTGCCAGCAGTGAACGGATCGGGGATCAGCCCCAGCATTTT. Protein product: CASSERIGDQPQHF.